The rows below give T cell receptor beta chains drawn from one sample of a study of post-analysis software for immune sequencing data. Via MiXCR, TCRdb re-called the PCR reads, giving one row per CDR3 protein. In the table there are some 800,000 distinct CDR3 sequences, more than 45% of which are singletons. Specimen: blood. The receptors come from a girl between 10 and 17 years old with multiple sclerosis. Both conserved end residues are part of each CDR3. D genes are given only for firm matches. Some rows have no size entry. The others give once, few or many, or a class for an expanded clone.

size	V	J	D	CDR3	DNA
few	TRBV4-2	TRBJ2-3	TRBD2	CASSQGGLAYTDTQYF	TGTGCCAGCAGCCAAGGGGGACTAGCGTACACAGATACGCAGTATTTT
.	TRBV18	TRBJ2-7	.	CASSPTRDGYYEQYF	TGTGCCAGCTCACCGACCCGTGACGGTTACTACGAGCAGTACTTC
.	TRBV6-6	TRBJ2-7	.	CASAEPSASSYEQYF	TGTGCCAGCGCCGAGCCTAGCGCCAGCTCCTACGAGCAGTACTTC
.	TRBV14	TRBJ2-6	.	CASSPYSLPGANVLTF	TGTGCCAGCAGCCCCTATTCACTCCCAGGGGCCAACGTCCTGACTTTC
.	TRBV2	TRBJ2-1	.	CASREQGNNEQFF	TGTGCCAGCAGGGAACAGGGTAACAATGAGCAGTTCTTC
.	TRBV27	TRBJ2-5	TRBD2	CASSFGLAGGPGETQYF	TGTGCCAGCAGTTTCGGACTAGCGGGAGGGCCGGGAGAGACCCAGTACTTC
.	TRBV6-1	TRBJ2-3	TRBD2	CAGGTSGRVTDTQYF	TGTGCCGGCGGGACTAGCGGGAGGGTCACAGATACGCAGTATTTT
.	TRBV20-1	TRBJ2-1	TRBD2	CSATSGRGSYNEQFF	TGCAGTGCAACTAGCGGGCGAGGCTCCTACAATGAGCAGTTCTTC
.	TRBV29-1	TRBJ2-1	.	CSAYRDKFNEQFF	TGCAGCGCATACAGGGACAAATTCAATGAGCAGTTCTTC
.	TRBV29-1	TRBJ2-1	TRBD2	CSGGGLAAYNEQFF	TGCAGCGGGGGGGGACTAGCGGCCTACAATGAGCAGTTCTTC
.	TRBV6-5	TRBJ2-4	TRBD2	CASGLAGGPEYF	TGTGCCAGCGGACTAGCGGGAGGGCCAGAGTACTTC
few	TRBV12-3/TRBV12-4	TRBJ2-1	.	CASSFTGEKQFF	TGTGCCAGCAGTTTTACAGGTGAGAAGCAGTTCTTC
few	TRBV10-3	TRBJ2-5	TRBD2	CAISESLGAGETQYF	TGTGCCATCAGTGAGTCGCTGGGAGCGGGGGAGACCCAGTACTTC
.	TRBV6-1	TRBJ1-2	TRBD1	CASSESSTGVYTF	TGTGCCAGCAGTGAATCTTCGACAGGGGTCTACACCTTC
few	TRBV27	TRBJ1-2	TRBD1	CASSPGTGGAYGYTF	TGTGCCAGCAGTCCCGGGACAGGGGGAGCCTATGGCTACACCTTC
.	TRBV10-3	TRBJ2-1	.	CAIRAPGHRYSEQFF	TGTGCCATCAGAGCACCGGGACACCGGTACAGTGAGCAGTTCTTC
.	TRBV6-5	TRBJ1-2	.	CASSYYGEDGYTF	TGTGCCAGTAGTTATTACGGGGAGGATGGCTACACCTTC
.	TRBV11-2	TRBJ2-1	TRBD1	CASSTLFRDSSYNEQFF	TGTGCCAGCAGCACCCTTTTCCGGGACAGCTCCTACAATGAGCAGTTCTTC
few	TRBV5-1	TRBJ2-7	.	CASSLGPNPEQYF	TGCGCCAGCAGCTTGGGGCCAAACCCCGAGCAGTACTTC
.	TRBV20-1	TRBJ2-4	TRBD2	CSARDPGGNIQYF	TGCAGTGCTAGAGACCCGGGAGGAAACATTCAGTACTTC
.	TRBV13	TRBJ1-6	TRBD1	CASSSLGDREDSPLHF	TGTGCCAGCAGCTCCCTGGGAGACAGGGAGGATTCACCCCTCCACTTT
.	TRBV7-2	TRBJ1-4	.	CASSLGRVVTNEKLFF	TGTGCCAGCAGCTTAGGGAGGGTAGTGACTAATGAAAAACTGTTTTTT
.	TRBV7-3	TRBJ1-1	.	CASSLERGAEAFF	TGTGCCAGCAGCTTAGAGAGGGGGGCTGAAGCTTTCTTT
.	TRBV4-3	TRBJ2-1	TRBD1	CASSQVRRDRGRPLYQFF	TGCGCCAGCAGCCAAGTCCGACGGGACAGGGGGCGTCCATTATATCAGTTCTTC
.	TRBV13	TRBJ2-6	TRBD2	CASSIEGLAPLAGANVLTF	TGTGCCAGCAGCATCGAGGGACTAGCGCCCCTTGCTGGGGCCAACGTCCTGACTTTC
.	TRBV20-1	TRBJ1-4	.	CSAAGNEKLFF	TGCAGTGCCGCGGGTAATGAAAAACTGTTTTTT
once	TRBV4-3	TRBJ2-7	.	CASSQDRSSNYEQYF	TGCGCCAGCAGCCAAGATCGAAGCTCAAACTACGAGCAGTACTTC
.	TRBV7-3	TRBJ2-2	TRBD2	CASSLAGTPGLAGSNTGELFF	TGTGCCAGCAGCTTAGCGGGCACACCGGGACTAGCGGGATCGAACACCGGGGAGCTGTTTTTT
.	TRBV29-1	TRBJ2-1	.	CSHRSGSSYNEQFF	TGCAGTCATCGAAGCGGAAGTAGCTACAATGAGCAGTTCTTC
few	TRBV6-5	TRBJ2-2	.	CASSRTLANTGELFF	TGTGCCAGCAGTAGGACGCTAGCGAACACCGGGGAGCTGTTTTTT
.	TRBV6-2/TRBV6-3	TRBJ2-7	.	CASTAGGNWYEQYF	TGTGCCAGCACTGCAGGGGGGAACTGGTACGAGCAGTACTTC
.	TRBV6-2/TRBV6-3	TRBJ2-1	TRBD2	CASRGTRGDEQFF	TGTGCCAGCAGGGGGACTAGGGGAGATGAGCAGTTCTTC
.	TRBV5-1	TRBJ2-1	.	CASAPSGATYNEQFF	TGCGCCAGCGCCCCCTCGGGGGCCACCTACAATGAGCAGTTCTTC
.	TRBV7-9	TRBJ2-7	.	CASSLTNTYEQYF	TGTGCCAGCAGCTTAACTAACACCTACGAGCAGTACTTC
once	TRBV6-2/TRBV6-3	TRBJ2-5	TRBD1	CASSYRDRQYQGTQYF	TGTGCCAGCAGTTACCGGGACAGGCAATACCAAGGGACCCAGTACTTC
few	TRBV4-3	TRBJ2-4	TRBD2	CASSQDSGRGDIQYF	TGCGCCAGCAGCCAGGATAGCGGGAGGGGAGACATTCAGTACTTC
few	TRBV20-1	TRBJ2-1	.	CSARDWALSSYNEQFF	TGCAGTGCTAGAGATTGGGCCCTGAGCTCCTACAATGAGCAGTTCTTC
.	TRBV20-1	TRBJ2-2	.	CSAGGMNTGELFF	TGCAGTGCGGGGGGAATGAACACCGGGGAGCTGTTTTTT
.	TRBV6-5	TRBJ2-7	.	CASSRRTDYEQYF	TGTGCCAGCAGCAGACGGACAGACTACGAGCAGTACTTC
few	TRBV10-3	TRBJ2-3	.	CAIRDPRGGITDTQYF	TGTGCCATCAGGGACCCTCGGGGCGGCATCACAGATACGCAGTATTTT
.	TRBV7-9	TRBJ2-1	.	CASMDYNEQFF	TGTGCCAGCATGGACTACAATGAGCAGTTCTTC
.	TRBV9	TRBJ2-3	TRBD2	CASSVVAGGGADTQYF	TGTGCCAGCAGCGTAGTGGCGGGAGGGGGCGCAGATACGCAGTATTTT
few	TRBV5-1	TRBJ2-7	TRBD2	CASSLALAGKSDEQYF	TGCGCCAGCAGCTTGGCCCTAGCGGGAAAGAGTGACGAGCAGTACTTC
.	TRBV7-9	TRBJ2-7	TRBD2	CASSSGLAFFYEQYF	TGTGCCAGCAGCTCGGGACTAGCGTTCTTCTACGAGCAGTACTTC
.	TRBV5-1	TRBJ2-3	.	CASSPTFTQAQYF	TGCGCCAGCAGCCCGACTTTCACCCAGGCGCAGTATTTT
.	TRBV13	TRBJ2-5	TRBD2	CASSLGLLAGSQETQYF	TGTGCCAGCAGCTTAGGATTACTAGCGGGGAGTCAAGAGACCCAGTACTTC